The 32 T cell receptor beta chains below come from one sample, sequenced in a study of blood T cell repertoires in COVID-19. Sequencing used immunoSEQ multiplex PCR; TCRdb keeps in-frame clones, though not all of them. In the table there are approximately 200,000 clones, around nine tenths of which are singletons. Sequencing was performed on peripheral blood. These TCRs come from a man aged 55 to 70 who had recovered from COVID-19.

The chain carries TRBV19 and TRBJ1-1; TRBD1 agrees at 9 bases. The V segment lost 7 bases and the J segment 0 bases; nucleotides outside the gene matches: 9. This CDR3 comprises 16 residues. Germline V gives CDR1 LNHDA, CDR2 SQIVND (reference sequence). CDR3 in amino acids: CASKLTGGRLNTEAFF. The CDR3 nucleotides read TGTGCCAGTAAACTTACAGGGGGCAGGTTGAACACTGAAGCTTTCTTT.

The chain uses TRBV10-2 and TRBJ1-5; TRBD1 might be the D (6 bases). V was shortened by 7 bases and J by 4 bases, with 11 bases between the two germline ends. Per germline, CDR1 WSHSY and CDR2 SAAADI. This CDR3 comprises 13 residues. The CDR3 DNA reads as TGCGCCAGCAAAGACAGGAGTAATCAGCCCCAGCATTTT. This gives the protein CASKDRSNQPQHF.

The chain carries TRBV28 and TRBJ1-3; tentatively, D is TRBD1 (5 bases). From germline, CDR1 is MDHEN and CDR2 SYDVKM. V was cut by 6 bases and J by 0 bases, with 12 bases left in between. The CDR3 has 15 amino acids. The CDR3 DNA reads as TGTGCCAGCAGCGACAGTTTATTCTCTGGAAACACCATATATTTT. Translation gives CASSDSLFSGNTIYF.

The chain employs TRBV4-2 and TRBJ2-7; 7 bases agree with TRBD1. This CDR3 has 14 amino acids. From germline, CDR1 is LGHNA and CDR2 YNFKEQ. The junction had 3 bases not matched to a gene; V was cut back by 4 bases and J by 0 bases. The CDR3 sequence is CASSPRDSSYEQYF. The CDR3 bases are TGTGCCAGCAGCCCCCGGGACAGCTCCTACGAGCAGTACTTC.

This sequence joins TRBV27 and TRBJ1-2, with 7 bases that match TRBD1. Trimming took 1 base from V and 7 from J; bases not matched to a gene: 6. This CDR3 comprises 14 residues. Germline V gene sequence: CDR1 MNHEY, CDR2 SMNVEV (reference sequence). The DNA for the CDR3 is TGTGCCAGCAGTTTATATGAGGGGGCCGGTGGCTACACCTTC. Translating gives CASSLYEGAGGYTF.

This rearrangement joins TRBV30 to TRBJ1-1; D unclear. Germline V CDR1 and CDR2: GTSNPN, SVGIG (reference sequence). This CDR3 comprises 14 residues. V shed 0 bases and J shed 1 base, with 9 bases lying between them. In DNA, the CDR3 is TGTGCCTGGAGTGTATCGGGTTGGAACACTGAAGCTTTCTTT. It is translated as CAWSVSGWNTEAFF.

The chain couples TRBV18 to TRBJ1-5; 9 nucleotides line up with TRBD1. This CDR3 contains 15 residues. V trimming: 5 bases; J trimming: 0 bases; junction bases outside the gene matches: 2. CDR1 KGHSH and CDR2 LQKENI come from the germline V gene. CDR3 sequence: CASSATGGSNQPQHF. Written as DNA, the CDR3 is TGTGCCAGCTCAGCGACAGGGGGTAGCAATCAGCCCCAGCATTTT.

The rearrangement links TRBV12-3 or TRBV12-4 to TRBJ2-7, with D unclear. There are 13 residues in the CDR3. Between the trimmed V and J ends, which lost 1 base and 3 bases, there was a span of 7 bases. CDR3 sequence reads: CASSLGAIYEQYF. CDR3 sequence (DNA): TGTGCCAGCAGTTTAGGTGCTATCTACGAGCAGTACTTC.

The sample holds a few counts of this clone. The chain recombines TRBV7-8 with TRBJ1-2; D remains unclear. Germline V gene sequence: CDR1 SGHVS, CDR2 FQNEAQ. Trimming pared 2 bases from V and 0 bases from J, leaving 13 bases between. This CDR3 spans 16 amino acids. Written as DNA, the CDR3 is TGTGCCAGCAGCTTAACTGTACCAAAAACTAACTATGGCTACACCTTC. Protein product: CASSLTVPKTNYGYTF.

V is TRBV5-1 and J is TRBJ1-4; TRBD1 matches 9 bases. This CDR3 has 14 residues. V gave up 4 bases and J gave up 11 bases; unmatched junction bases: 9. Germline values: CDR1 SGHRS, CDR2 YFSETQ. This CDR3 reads CASSPGTGWAKLFF. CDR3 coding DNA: TGCGCCAGCAGCCCTGGGACAGGGTGGGCCAAACTGTTTTTT.

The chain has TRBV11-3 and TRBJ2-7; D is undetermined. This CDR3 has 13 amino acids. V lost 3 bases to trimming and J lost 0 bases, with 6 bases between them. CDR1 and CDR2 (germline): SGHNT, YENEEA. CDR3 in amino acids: CASSLSHSYEQYF. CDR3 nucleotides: TGTGCCAGCAGCTTGAGCCACTCCTACGAGCAGTACTTC.

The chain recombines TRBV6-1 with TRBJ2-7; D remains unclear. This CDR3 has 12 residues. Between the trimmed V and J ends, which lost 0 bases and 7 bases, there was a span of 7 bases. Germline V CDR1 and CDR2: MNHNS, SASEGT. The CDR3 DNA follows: TGTGCCAGCAGTGAAGCGCTATGGGAGCAGTACTTC. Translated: CASSEALWEQYF.

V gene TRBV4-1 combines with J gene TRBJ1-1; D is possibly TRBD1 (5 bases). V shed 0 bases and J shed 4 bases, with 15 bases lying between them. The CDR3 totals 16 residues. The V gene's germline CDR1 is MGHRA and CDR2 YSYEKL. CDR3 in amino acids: CASSQEAPGRGTEAFF. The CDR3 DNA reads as TGCGCCAGCAGCCAAGAAGCCCCGGGGAGGGGCACTGAAGCTTTCTTT.

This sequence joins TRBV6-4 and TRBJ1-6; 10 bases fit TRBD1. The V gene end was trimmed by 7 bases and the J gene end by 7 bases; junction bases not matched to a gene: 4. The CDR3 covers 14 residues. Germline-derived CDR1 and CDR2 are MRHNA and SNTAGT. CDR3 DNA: TGTGCCAGCATCGGGACAGGGGACAATTCACCCCTCCACTTT. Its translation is CASIGTGDNSPLHF.

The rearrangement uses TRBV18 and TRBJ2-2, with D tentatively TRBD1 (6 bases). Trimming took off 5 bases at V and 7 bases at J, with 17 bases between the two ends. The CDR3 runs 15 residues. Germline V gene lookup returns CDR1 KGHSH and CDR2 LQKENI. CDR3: CASSTTAQGSGELFF. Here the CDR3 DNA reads TGTGCCAGCTCAACAACAGCACAGGGAAGCGGGGAGCTGTTTTTT.

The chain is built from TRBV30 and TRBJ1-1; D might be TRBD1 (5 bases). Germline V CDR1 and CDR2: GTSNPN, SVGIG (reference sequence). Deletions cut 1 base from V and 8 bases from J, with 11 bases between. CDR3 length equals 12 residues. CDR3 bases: TGTGCCTGGAGTGCCCTCGGGGGGGAAGCTTTCTTT. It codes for CAWSALGGEAFF. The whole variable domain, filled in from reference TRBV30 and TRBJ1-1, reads SQTIHQWPATLVQPVGSPLSLECTVEGTSNPNLYWYRQAAGRGLQLLFYSVGIGQISSEVPQNLSASRPQDRQFILSSKKLLLSDSGFYLCAWSALGGEAFFGQGTRLTVV.

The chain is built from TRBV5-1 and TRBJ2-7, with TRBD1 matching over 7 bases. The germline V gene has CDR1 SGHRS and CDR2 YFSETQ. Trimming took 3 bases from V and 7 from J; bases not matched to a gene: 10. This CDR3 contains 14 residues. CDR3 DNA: TGCGCCAGCAGCTACAGGGGTCCTAATGAGGAGCAGTACTTC. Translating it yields CASSYRGPNEEQYF.

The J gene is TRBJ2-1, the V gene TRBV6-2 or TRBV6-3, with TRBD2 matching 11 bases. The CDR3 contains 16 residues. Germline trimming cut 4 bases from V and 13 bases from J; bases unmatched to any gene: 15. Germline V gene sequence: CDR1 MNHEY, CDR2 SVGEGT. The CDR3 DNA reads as TGTGCCAGCAGTTCTTCCTTACCGGGACTAGCGGCGGAACAGTTCTTC. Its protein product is CASSSSLPGLAAEQFF.

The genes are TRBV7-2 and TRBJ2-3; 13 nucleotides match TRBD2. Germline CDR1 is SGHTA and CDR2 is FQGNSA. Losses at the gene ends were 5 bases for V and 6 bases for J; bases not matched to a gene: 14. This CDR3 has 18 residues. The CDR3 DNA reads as TGTGCCAGCAGCCCTCGACTAGCGGGGGGTACTTTAGGGGATACGCAGTATTTT. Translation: CASSPRLAGGTLGDTQYF.

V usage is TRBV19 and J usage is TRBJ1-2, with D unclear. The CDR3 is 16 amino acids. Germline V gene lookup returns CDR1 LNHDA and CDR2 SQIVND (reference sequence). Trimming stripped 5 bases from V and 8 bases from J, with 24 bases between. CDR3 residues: CASSPSGSQAAIGYTF. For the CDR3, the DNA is TGTGCCAGTAGTCCCTCGGGAAGTCAGGCCGCTATAGGCTACACCTTC.

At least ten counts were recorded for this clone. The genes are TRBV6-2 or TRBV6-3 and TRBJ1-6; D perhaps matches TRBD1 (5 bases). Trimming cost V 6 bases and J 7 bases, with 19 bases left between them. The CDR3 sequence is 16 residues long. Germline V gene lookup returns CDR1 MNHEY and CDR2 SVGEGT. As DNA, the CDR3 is TGTGCCAGCAGCTTTACGGACGGGGGTGGCAATTCACCCCTCCACTTT. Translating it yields CASSFTDGGGNSPLHF.

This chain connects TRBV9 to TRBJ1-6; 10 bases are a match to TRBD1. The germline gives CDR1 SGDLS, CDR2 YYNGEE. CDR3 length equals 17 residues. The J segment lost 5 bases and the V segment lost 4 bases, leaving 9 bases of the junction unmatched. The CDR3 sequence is CASSPDRGARDNSPLHF. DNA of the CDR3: TGTGCCAGCAGCCCGGACAGGGGGGCCCGCGATAATTCACCCCTCCACTTT.

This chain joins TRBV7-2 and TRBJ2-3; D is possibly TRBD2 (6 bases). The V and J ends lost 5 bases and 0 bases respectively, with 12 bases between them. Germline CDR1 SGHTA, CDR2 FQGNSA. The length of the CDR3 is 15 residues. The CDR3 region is CASSIGTLSTDTQYF. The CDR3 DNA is TGTGCCAGCAGCATCGGGACTTTAAGCACAGATACGCAGTATTTT.

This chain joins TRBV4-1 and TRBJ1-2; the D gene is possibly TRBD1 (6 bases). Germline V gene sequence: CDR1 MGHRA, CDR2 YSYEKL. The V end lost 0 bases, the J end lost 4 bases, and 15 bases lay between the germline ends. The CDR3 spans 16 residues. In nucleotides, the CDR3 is TGCGCCAGCAGCCAAGATAGGGGGACCGGCACCTATGGCTACACCTTC. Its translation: CASSQDRGTGTYGYTF.

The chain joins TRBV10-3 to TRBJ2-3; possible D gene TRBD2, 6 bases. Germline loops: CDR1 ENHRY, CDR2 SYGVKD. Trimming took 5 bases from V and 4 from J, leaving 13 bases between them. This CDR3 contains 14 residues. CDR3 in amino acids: CAISMDYLSDTQYF. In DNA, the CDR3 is TGTGCCATCAGTATGGACTATTTGTCAGATACGCAGTATTTT.

The CDR3 region is CASSSTGVRETQYF. CDR3 DNA sequence: TGTGCCAGTAGTTCCACAGGGGTAAGGGAGACCCAGTACTTC. The chain carries TRBV19 and TRBJ2-5, with TRBD1 matching 7 bases. V lost 5 bases and J lost 5; bases outside the gene matches: 8. The CDR3 loop spans 14 amino acids. Germline values: CDR1 LNHDA, CDR2 SQIVND (reference sequence). The variable domain in full, with the rest retrieved from reference TRBV19 and TRBJ2-5, is DGGITQSPKYLFRKEGQNVTLSCEQNLNHDAMYWYRQDPGQGLRLIYYSQIVNDFQKGDIAEGYSVSREKKESFPLTVTSAQKNPTAFYLCASSSTGVRETQYFGPGTRLLVL.

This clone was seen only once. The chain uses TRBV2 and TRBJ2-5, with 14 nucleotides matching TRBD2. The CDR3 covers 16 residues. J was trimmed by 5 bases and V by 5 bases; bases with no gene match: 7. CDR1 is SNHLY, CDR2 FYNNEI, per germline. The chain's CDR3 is CASSIGLAGGDETQYF. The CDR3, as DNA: TGTGCCAGCAGTATAGGACTAGCGGGAGGAGATGAGACCCAGTACTTC.

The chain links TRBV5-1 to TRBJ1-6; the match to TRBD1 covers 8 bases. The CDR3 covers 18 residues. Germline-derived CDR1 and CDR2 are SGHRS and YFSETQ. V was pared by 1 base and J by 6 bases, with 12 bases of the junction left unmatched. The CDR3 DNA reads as TGCGCCAGCAGCTTGTGGAGACAGGGGCAAACAGTTAATTCACCCCTCCACTTT. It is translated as CASSLWRQGQTVNSPLHF.

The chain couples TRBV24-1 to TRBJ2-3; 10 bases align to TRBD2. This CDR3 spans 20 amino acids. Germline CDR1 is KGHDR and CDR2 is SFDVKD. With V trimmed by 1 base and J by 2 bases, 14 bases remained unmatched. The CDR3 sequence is CATSDLESPSGSIVTDTQYF. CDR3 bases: TGTGCCACCAGTGATTTAGAGAGTCCTAGCGGGAGCATCGTCACAGATACGCAGTATTTT.

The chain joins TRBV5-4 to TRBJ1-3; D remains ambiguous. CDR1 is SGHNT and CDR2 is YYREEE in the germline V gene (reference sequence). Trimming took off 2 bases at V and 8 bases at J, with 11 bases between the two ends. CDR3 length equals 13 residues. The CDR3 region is CASSFFGKHTIYF. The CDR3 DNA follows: TGTGCCAGCAGCTTCTTCGGGAAACACACCATATATTTT. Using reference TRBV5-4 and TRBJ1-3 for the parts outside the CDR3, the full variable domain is ETGVTQSPTHLIKTRGQQVTLRCSSQSGHNTVSWYQQALGQGPQFIFQYYREEENGRGNFPPRFSGLQFPNYSSELNVNALELDDSALYLCASSFFGKHTIYFGEGSWLTVV.

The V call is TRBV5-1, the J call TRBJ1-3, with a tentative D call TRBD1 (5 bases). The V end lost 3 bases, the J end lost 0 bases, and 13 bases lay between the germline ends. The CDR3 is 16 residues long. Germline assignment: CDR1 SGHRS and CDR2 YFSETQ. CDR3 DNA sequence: TGCGCCAGCAGCTCTTTTGGGGCTAGCTCTGGAAACACCATATATTTT. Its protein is CASSSFGASSGNTIYF.

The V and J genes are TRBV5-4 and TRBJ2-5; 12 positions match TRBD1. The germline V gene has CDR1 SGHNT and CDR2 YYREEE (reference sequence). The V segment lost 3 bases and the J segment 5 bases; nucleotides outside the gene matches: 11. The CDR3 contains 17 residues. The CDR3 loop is CASSWGLGQGARETQYF. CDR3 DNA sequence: TGTGCCAGCAGCTGGGGGTTGGGACAGGGGGCAAGGGAGACCCAGTACTTC.